This T cell receptor (beta chain) emerged from a study of CD8+ T cells in alopecia areata. About the study: Treated individuals took tofacitinib by mouth, 5 to 10 mg twice daily.

Extraction and reverse transcription of RNA yielded cDNA as the sequencing template. Libraries were prepared by immunoSEQ multiplex PCR; TCRdb keeps only in-frame clonotypes and omits some of them. The sample consists of some 150,000 clones, about 53% of them appearing once. The CDR3 runs to 15 residues. Between the trimmed V and J ends, which lost 1 base and 2 bases, there was a span of 11 bases. Germline-derived CDR1 and CDR2 are MGHDK and SYGVNS. The starting material was CD8+ T cells sorted from blood, obtained at week 0. The rearrangement uses TRBV25-1 and TRBJ1-1, with D tentatively TRBD1 (6 bases). This clonotype was obtained from a human donor with alopecia areata. CDR3 sequence reads: CASSESRTVNTEAFF. CDR3 nucleotide sequence: TGTGCCAGCAGTGAATCTAGGACAGTTAACACTGAAGCTTTCTTT.